Listed here is a single TCR beta chain. This entry belongs to a study of shared clonotypes between healthy human individuals. Repertoires were generated with immunoSEQ multiplex PCR, while TCRdb's copy carries only in-frame clones and drops some. The sample has roughly 2.4 million clones, around 95% seen once. V dropped 0 bases and J dropped 6 bases, with 11 bases sitting between them. The CDR3 runs 14 residues. Germline CDR1 SGHRS, CDR2 YFSETQ. This clonotype originated in a man aged 18-30 years in good health. The gene calls are TRBV5-1 and TRBJ2-3, with no clear D. Sequences were obtained from naive CD4+ T cells sorted from blood. Noted subset: CD45RA+ positively selected. CDR3 region: CASSLGSGMDTQYF. CDR3 sequence (DNA): TGCGCCAGCAGCTTGGGGAGTGGGATGGATACGCAGTATTTT.